This TCR beta chain was recorded in a study of type 1 and type 2 diabetes patients. The CDR3 extends over 12 amino acids. The V end was cut by 3 bases, the J end by 3 bases, with 8 bases between. Germline V gene data show CDR1 as SQVTM and CDR2 as ANQGSEA. Amplification started from genomic DNA. Amplification of the beta chain CDR3 used 30 forward and 13 reverse multiplex primers. TCRdb used MiXCR to reprocess the multiplex PCR reads, holding one entry per CDR3 protein. This table holds 250,000 or so distinct CDR3 sequences, 40% to 50% found once. This TCR was sampled from a man aged 18 to 30 with type 2 diabetes. Sequencing was carried out using peripheral blood mononuclear cells (PBMCs). The chain joins TRBV29-1 to TRBJ1-1; D not certain. CDR3 DNA: TGCAGCGTTGACGGCGAGGACACTGAAGCTTTCTTT. This gives the protein CSVDGEDTEAFF. The whole variable domain, remainder taken from reference TRBV29-1 and TRBJ1-1, is SAVISQKPSRDICQRGTSLTIQCQVDSQVTMMFWYRQQPGQSLTLIATANQGSEATYESGFVIDKFPISRPNLTFSTLTVSNMSPEDSSIYLCSVDGEDTEAFFGQGTRLTVV.